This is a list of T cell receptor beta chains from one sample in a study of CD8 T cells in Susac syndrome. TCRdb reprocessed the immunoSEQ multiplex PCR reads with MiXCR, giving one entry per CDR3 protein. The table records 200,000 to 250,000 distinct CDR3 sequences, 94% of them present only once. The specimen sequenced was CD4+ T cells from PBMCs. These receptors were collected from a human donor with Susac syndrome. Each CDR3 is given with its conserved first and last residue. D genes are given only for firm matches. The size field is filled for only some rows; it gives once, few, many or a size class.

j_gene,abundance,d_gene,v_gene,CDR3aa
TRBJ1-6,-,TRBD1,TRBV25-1,CASSTGGAAKNSPLHF
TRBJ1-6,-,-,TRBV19,CASSILAGPNSPLHF
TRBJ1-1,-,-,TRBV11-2,CASARRIEAFF
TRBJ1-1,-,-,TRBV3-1,CASSPPGVAEAFF
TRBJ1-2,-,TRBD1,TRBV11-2,CASSPSGGLVSPYTF
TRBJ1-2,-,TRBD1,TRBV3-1,CASSQEDRGGYGYTF
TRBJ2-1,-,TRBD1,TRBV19,CASSSTGQGNKFF
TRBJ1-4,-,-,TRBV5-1,CASSLDGGEDEKLFF
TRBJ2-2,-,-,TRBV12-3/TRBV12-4,CASSLPRNTGELFF
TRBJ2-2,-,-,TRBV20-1,CSARSRGNTGELFF
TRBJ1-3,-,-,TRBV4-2,CASSQREGGNTIYF
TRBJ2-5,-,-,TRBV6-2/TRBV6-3,CASSLQGRETQYF
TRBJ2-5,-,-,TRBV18,CASSLSGFQETQYF
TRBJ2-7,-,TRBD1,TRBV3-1,CASSQVWGQGYEQYF
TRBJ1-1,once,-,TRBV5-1,CASSLAAQGPTEAFF
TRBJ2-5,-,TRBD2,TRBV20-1,CSAWTSGGLETQYF
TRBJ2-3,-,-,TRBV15,CATSRDRASSTDTQYF
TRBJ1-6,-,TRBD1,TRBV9,CASSGDRESPLHF
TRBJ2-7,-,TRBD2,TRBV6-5,CASSYSNRVAGIYEQYF
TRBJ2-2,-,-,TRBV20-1,CSASDGGLNTGELFF
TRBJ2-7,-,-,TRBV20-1,CSARDPGGWNEQYF
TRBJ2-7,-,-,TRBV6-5,CASSPPGAMYEQYF
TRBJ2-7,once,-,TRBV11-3,CASSRQDSEQYF
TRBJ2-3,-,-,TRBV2,CATRRGPGADTQYF
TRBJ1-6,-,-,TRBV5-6,CASSPQEGLNSPLHF
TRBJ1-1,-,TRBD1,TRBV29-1,CSTVGTGGSNTEAFF
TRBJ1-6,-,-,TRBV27,CASSFGTVYSPLHF
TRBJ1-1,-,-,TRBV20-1,CSAWTVTEAFF
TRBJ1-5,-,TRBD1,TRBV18,CASSPGQGVSNQPQHF
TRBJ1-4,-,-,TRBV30,CAWTPNGVEKLFF
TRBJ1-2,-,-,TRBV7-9,CASSLLEGGYGYTF
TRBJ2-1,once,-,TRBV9,CASSYSGRTGRNEQFF
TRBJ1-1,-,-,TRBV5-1,CASRGGETLNTEAFF
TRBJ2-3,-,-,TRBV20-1,CSAWRSDTQYF
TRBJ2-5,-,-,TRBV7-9,CASSWGSETQYF
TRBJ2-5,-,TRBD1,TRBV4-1,CASSPLVRTGGGETQYF
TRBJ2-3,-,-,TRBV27,CASSLVGSTQYF
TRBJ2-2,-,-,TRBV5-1,CASSLMGGVATGELFF
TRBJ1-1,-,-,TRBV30,CAWARRNTEAFF
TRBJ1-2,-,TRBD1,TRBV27,CASSLRQGNGYTF
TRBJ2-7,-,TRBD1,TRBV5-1,CASSRMWTGDNEQYF
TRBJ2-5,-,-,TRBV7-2,CASSLVLSGETQYF
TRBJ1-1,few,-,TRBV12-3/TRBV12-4,CASSLAGEAFF
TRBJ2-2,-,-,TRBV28,CASGIGTGELFF
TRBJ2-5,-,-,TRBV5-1,CASSLDFETQYF
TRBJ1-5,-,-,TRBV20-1,CSARGPGGNLQRPQHF
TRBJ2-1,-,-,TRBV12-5,CASGSGALVHEQFF
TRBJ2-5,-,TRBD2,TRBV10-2,CASSPGLAGGPGLFDQYF
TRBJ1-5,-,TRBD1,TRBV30,CAWSVLGTGVQPQHF
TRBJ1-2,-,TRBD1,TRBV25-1,CASSKDRDYGYTF
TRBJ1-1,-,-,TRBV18,CASSPGQNTEAFF
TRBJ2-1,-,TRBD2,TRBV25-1,CASRDSGGLTSYNEQFF
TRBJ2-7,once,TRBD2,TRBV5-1,CASSSRVGGESYEQYF
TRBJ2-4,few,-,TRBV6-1,CASSEGIPLNIQYF
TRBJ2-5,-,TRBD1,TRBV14,CASSPQTGGQETQYF
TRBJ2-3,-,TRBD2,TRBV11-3,CASSLDFQTSVPDTQYF
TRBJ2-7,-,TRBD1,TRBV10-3,CAISSDRGRSYEQYF
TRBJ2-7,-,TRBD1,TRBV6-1,CASSLRGAGGVEQYF
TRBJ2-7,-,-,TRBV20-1,CSARDSPYSGYEQYF
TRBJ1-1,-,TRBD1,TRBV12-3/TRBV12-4,CASSSQDRGHTEAFF